Shown below are 23 T cell receptor beta chains from a single sample sequenced in a study of T cell responses to AZD1222 COVID-19 vaccine. Clones were read by immunoSEQ multiplex PCR, and TCRdb kept only the in-frame ones, dropping some. The table shows approximately 120,000 clones, with approximately 90% occurring only once. The sequencing here drew on peripheral blood, taken on day 0 of AZD1222 vaccination. The receptors come from an adult in good health.

The chain employs TRBV5-4 and TRBJ2-7, with TRBD1 matching over 7 bases. The junction had 11 bases not matched to a gene; V was cut back by 0 bases and J by 5 bases. Germline-derived CDR1 and CDR2 are SGHNT and YYREEE (reference sequence). The CDR3 runs to 16 residues. The chain's CDR3 is CASSLVLGKGAHEQYF. DNA of the CDR3: TGTGCCAGCAGCTTGGTGCTCGGAAAGGGGGCCCACGAGCAGTACTTC. Using reference TRBV5-4 and TRBJ2-7 for the parts outside the CDR3, the full variable domain is ETGVTQSPTHLIKTRGQQVTLRCSSQSGHNTVSWYQQALGQGPQFIFQYYREEENGRGNFPPRFSGLQFPNYSSELNVNALELDDSALYLCASSLVLGKGAHEQYFGPGTRLTVT.

This sequence joins TRBV4-2 and TRBJ1-5; D may be TRBD1 (6 bases). Trimming removed 1 base at V and 7 bases at J, with 17 bases between. In germline, CDR1 is LGHNA, CDR2 YNFKEQ. The CDR3 has 16 residues. The CDR3 is CASSQGSQGFRQPQHF. The DNA of the CDR3 is TGTGCCAGCAGCCAAGGTTCCCAGGGGTTCAGGCAGCCCCAGCATTTT.

This clone is a singleton in its sample. V and J are TRBV7-9 and TRBJ2-1, with 7 bases aligning to TRBD2. Trimming removed 4 bases from V and 8 bases from J; junction bases left unmatched: 14. The CDR3 runs to 16 residues. CDR1 and CDR2 (germline): SEHNR, FQNEAQ (reference sequence). CDR3 nucleotides: TGTGCCAGCAGCTACGCCAGCGGGACGAGCGGGGATGAGCAGTTCTTC. Translation: CASSYASGTSGDEQFF.

The chain employs TRBV5-1 and TRBJ1-2, with D unresolved. The germline CDR1 and CDR2 sequences are SGHRS and YFSETQ. This CDR3 contains 14 residues. The V and J ends lost 0 bases and 4 bases respectively, with 10 bases between them. The CDR3 loop reads CASSLESYVYGYTF. DNA of the CDR3: TGCGCCAGCAGCTTGGAATCCTACGTCTATGGCTACACCTTC.

The chain links TRBV3-1 (or the pseudogene TRBV3-2) to TRBJ2-3; TRBD2 matches 11 bases. The CDR3 runs to 16 residues. Germline CDR1 reads LGHDT; CDR2 reads YNNKEL (reference sequence). The J segment lost 12 bases and the V segment lost 0 bases, leaving 11 bases of the junction unmatched. The CDR3 nucleotides are TGTGCCAGCAGCCAAGATCTGGGACTAGCGGACGTGCAACAGTATTTT. Translated, it gives CASSQDLGLADVQQYF.

The V gene is TRBV6-5, the J gene TRBJ1-1; 9 nucleotides line up with TRBD1. Germline loops: CDR1 MNHEY, CDR2 SVGAGI. This CDR3 has 14 residues. J lost 5 bases, V lost 6 bases, and 7 bases had no gene match. The CDR3 loop is CASRRTGAGTEAFF. The CDR3, as DNA: TGTGCCAGCAGACGGACAGGGGCAGGAACTGAAGCTTTCTTT.

The chain has TRBV19 and TRBJ1-1; no definite D call. The CDR3 is 13 residues long. V gave up 1 base and J gave up 0 bases, with 3 bases separating them. Germline CDR1 and CDR2: LNHDA and SQIVND (reference sequence). CDR3 region: CASSIALNTEAFF. The CDR3 DNA reads as TGTGCCAGTAGTATAGCCTTGAACACTGAAGCTTTCTTT.

The DNA of the CDR3 is TGTGCCAGCAATCGCCAGGGAAGTCAGCCCCAGCATTTT. Translating it yields CASNRQGSQPQHF. This chain joins TRBV6-5 and TRBJ1-5; possible D gene TRBD1, 5 bases. CDR1 and CDR2 (germline): MNHEY, SVGAGI. The CDR3 runs to 13 residues. V lost 7 bases and J lost 6, with 13 bases in between.

The chain combines TRBV7-2 with TRBJ2-3, with unresolved D. This CDR3 contains 16 residues. Germline loops: CDR1 SGHTA, CDR2 FQGNSA. Trimming pared 1 base from V and 0 bases from J, leaving 11 bases between. CDR3 DNA: TGTGCCAGCAGCTTAGTTGCCCCCGGAAGCACAGATACGCAGTATTTT. Amino acids: CASSLVAPGSTDTQYF.

The gene calls are TRBV15 and TRBJ1-6; D is perhaps TRBD1 (5 bases). Trimming pared 3 bases from V and 10 bases from J, leaving 13 bases between. This CDR3 spans 14 amino acids. CDR1 and CDR2 from the germline V gene are LNHNV and YYDKDF (reference sequence). In DNA, the CDR3 is TGTGCCACCAGCAGGGCTGGCAGGGACTCACCCCTCCACTTT. Its translation: CATSRAGRDSPLHF.

The CDR3 loop is CASSEPGTNTEAFF. In DNA form, the CDR3 reads TGTGCCAGCAGTGAACCGGGAACGAACACTGAAGCTTTCTTT. This sequence joins TRBV6-1 and TRBJ1-1; D call uncertain. The CDR3 runs to 14 residues. V lost 2 bases and J 1 base, leaving 8 bases between the germline ends. Germline V gives CDR1 MNHNS, CDR2 SASEGT.

The chain has TRBV12-3 or TRBV12-4 and TRBJ2-5; D is possibly TRBD2 (6 bases). Trimming removed 5 bases from V and 3 bases from J, with 10 bases in between. This CDR3 has 13 residues. Written as DNA, the CDR3 is TGTGCCAGCAGTGCGGGACTGGAAGAGACCCAGTACTTC. It specifies CASSAGLEETQYF.

The CDR3 DNA reads TGTGCCAGCAGCCTACAGGGGGGTCTGAGTCAGCCCCAGCATTTT. This translates into CASSLQGGLSQPQHF. This chain uses TRBV6-5 with TRBJ1-5; 8 positions agree with TRBD1. V shed 6 bases and J 6 bases; nucleotides not matched to a gene: 10. CDR1 is MNHEY, CDR2 SVGAGI, per germline. The CDR3 is made up of 15 amino acids.

This chain connects TRBV4-2 to TRBJ1-1, with D perhaps TRBD1 (6 bases). Germline V lookup: CDR1 LGHNA, CDR2 YNFKEQ. The CDR3 contains 15 residues. V was cut by 0 bases and J by 11 bases, with 19 bases left in between. The DNA for the CDR3 is TGTGCCAGCAGCCAAGAAAGAGGGCCAGGGGTCATGGCTTTCTTT. It specifies CASSQERGPGVMAFF.

V is TRBV20-1 and J is TRBJ2-5; D is ambiguous. V was clipped by 3 bases and J by 1 base, with 9 bases between them. In germline, CDR1 is DFQATT, CDR2 SNEGSKA (reference sequence). The CDR3 has 13 residues. CDR3 nucleotides: TGCAGTGCTAGTCAGGTTGTCCAAGAGACCCAGTACTTC. Translating gives CSASQVVQETQYF.

The chain joins TRBV6-5 to TRBJ1-4; 7 positions agree with TRBD1. The V and J ends lost 6 bases and 5 bases, in that order; junction bases with no gene match: 6. There are 14 residues in the CDR3. The germline gives CDR1 MNHEY, CDR2 SVGAGI. The CDR3 spells CASRDRDRNEKLFF. The CDR3 nucleotides read TGTGCCAGCAGAGACCGGGACAGAAATGAAAAACTGTTTTTT.

This chain connects TRBV11-2 to TRBJ1-2; D uncertain. Germline CDR1 reads SGHAT; CDR2 reads FQNNGV. V dropped 4 bases and J dropped 4 bases, with 10 bases sitting between them. CDR3 size: 13 residues. The CDR3: CASSSGLIYGYTF. The CDR3 nucleotides read TGTGCCAGCAGCTCGGGCTTGATCTATGGCTACACCTTC. The variable domain in full, with the rest retrieved from reference TRBV11-2 and TRBJ1-2, is EAGVAQSPRYKIIEKRQSVAFWCNPISGHATLYWYQQILGQGPKLLIQFQNNGVVDDSQLPKDRFSAERLKGVDSTLKIQPAKLEDSAVYLCASSSGLIYGYTFGSGTRLTVV.

The chain's CDR3 is CASSPGRINTEAFF. DNA for the CDR3: TGTGCCAGCAGCCCTGGACGGATTAACACTGAAGCTTTCTTT. V gene TRBV9 combines with J gene TRBJ1-1; D is uncertain. The CDR3 has 14 residues. V gave up 4 bases and J gave up 2 bases, with 12 bases separating them. The germline CDR1 and CDR2 sequences are SGDLS and YYNGEE.

This clone was seen just once. The CDR3 sequence is CASTPTGGDQPQHF. The CDR3 bases are TGCGCCAGCACCCCTACAGGGGGCGATCAGCCCCAGCATTTT. The V gene is TRBV10-2, the J gene TRBJ1-5, with TRBD1 matching 9 bases. Germline V gene data show CDR1 as WSHSY and CDR2 as SAAADI. CDR3 length: 14 residues. V shed 7 bases, J shed 5 bases, and the junction held 6 bases outside the gene matches.

The V gene is TRBV6-6, the J gene TRBJ1-1; D uncertain. Trimming left V 2 bases short and J 10 bases short, with 14 bases between. This CDR3 comprises 13 residues. Germline values: CDR1 MNHNY, CDR2 SVGAGI (reference sequence). Here the CDR3 reads CASSYEDGVLAFF. The CDR3 bases are TGTGCCAGCAGTTACGAAGACGGGGTTTTAGCTTTCTTT.

This rearrangement joins TRBV6-1 to TRBJ2-7; perhaps TRBD2 as D (5 bases). CDR1 MNHNS and CDR2 SASEGT come from the germline V gene. V lost 0 bases and J 9 bases, leaving 9 bases between the germline ends. The CDR3 has 12 amino acids. The CDR3 DNA follows: TGTGCCAGCAGTGAAGCTACTAGTGTGCAGTACTTC. Translating gives CASSEATSVQYF.

The chain links TRBV4-1 to TRBJ2-4; weak D call: TRBD2 (6 bases). CDR1 is MGHRA, CDR2 YSYEKL, per germline. CDR3 length: 17 residues. V was cut by 5 bases and J by 1 base, with 18 bases left in between. CDR3 amino acids: CASSYPGKAGAKNIQYF. CDR3 coding DNA: TGCGCCAGCAGCTACCCCGGTAAGGCGGGGGCCAAAAACATTCAGTACTTC.

The chain carries TRBV5-1 and TRBJ1-3; D gene uncertain. CDR1 and CDR2 from the germline V gene are SGHRS and YFSETQ. The CDR3 sequence is 14 residues long. Trimming shortened V by 4 bases and J by 0 bases, and 8 bases separated the two germline ends. CDR3 amino acids: CASSPRDSGNTIYF. CDR3 nucleotides: TGCGCCAGCAGCCCGAGGGACTCTGGAAACACCATATATTTT.